This passage covers 30 T cell receptor beta chains from one sample sequenced in a study of CXCR3-negative and CXCR3-positive naive CD8 T cells. Overall study results and limits: Against CXCR3-negative naive cells, CXCR3-positive naive cells showed more hydrophobic TRB CDR3s.

UMI labels and 5' RACE were used to prepare the TRB cDNA libraries. Each CDR3 protein gets one entry in TCRdb, which reprocessed the 5' RACE reads and gives no DNA. In all, the sample yields approximately 59,000 distinct CDR3 sequences. These receptors have no identified antigens. Material: naive CXCR3+ CD8+ T cells from blood. Subset meaning: CD45RO-CCR7+CD27+CD95- naive CD8+ T cells expressing CXCR3 (TNR3+). Receptors originate from a human donor in good health. Some clones in this sample may be carry-over from other donors' samples.

The chain uses TRBV21-1 and TRBJ1-1; lacking DNA, the TRBD1 call made by TCRdb goes unchecked. TRBV21-1 is flagged as a pseudogene. The CDR3 spans 14 residues. CDR3 residues: CASRCGAENTEAFF.

The V gene is TRBV29-1, the J gene TRBJ2-1. Germline values: CDR1 SQVTM, CDR2 ANQGSEA. This CDR3 contains 14 residues. Here the CDR3 reads CSVVSQSSYNEQFF.

Here the CDR3 reads CASSPSWTASYEQYF. The chain links TRBV9 to TRBJ2-7; TCRdb's D call of TRBD2 is untestable without DNA. CDR1 is SGDLS, CDR2 YYNGEE, per germline. The CDR3 is made up of 15 amino acids.

This CDR3 is CASSYDRGTFGPQHF. The chain recombines TRBV6-2 or TRBV6-3 with TRBJ1-5; TCRdb picks TRBD1, but there is no DNA to check that call. The CDR3 loop spans 15 amino acids. CDR1 and CDR2 from the germline V gene are MNHEY and SVGEGT.

The V call is TRBV6-2 or TRBV6-3, the J call TRBJ2-5; TCRdb outputs TRBD1, but without DNA this stays unchecked. CDR1 is MNHEY and CDR2 is SVGEGT in the germline V gene. The CDR3 totals 14 residues. CDR3 sequence reads: CASSPLAYQETQYF.

J is TRBJ2-5 and V is TRBV2; the D call from TCRdb, TRBD1, cannot be confirmed without DNA. In germline, CDR1 is SNHLY, CDR2 FYNNEI. The length of the CDR3 is 16 residues. The CDR3 protein is CASSTRRGGPDLAQYF. The full variable domain, rest sourced from reference TRBV2 and TRBJ2-5, is EPEVTQTPSHQVTQMGQEVILRCVPISNHLYFYWYRQILGQKVEFLVSFYNNEISEKSEIFDDQFSVERPDGSNFTLKIRSTKLEDSAMYFCASSTRRGGPDLAQYFGPGTRLLVL.

The rearrangement links TRBV10-3 to TRBJ2-3; no DNA is available, so the TRBD2 call from TCRdb remains unchecked. Per the germline V gene, CDR1 is ENHRY and CDR2 is SYGVKD. The CDR3 totals 16 residues. The CDR3 reads CAISERTSGEADTQYF.

This chain connects TRBV20-1 to TRBJ2-3; TCRdb's D gene call, TRBD2, goes unchecked for lack of DNA. The CDR3 has 16 residues. Germline CDR1 and CDR2: DFQATT and SNEGSKA (reference sequence). The CDR3 here is CSAIPLAGGPTDTQYF.

The rearrangement joins TRBV4-3 to TRBJ2-1; the D gene TCRdb calls, TRBD2, cannot be checked with no DNA. This CDR3 region has 19 residues. Germline V gives CDR1 LGHNA, CDR2 YSLEER. The CDR3 sequence is CASSQGPLAGGLPYGEQFF.

The chain uses TRBV10-1 and TRBJ1-6. The length of the CDR3 is 13 residues. The germline V gene has CDR1 WNHNN and CDR2 SYGVQD (reference sequence). CDR3 sequence reads: CASSATYNSPLHF.

The chain joins TRBV7-2 to TRBJ2-3. Germline assignment: CDR1 SGHTA and CDR2 FQGNSA. There are 15 residues in the CDR3. This CDR3 is CASSLGSGVPDTQYF.

This CDR3 is CASSLWLGSYNEQFF. The rearrangement uses TRBV5-1 and TRBJ2-1. CDR1 SGHRS and CDR2 YFSETQ come from the germline V gene. CDR3 length equals 15 residues.

This chain links TRBV20-1 with TRBJ1-2; TCRdb indicates TRBD1, and absent DNA this call remains unverified. CDR1 is DFQATT and CDR2 is SNEGSKA in the germline V gene (reference sequence). This CDR3 has 13 amino acids. The CDR3 loop reads CSADDREDYGYTF.

The chain uses TRBV6-2 or TRBV6-3 and TRBJ1-5; absent DNA, TCRdb's TRBD1 call cannot be checked. Per the germline V gene, CDR1 is MNHEY and CDR2 is SVGEGT. The CDR3 spans 21 residues. CDR3 in amino acids: CASSYSIRDSQLPGGNQPQHF.

This rearrangement joins TRBV7-6 to TRBJ2-5; TCRdb selects TRBD1, and the lack of DNA leaves this call unchecked. This CDR3 has 16 amino acids. The germline V gene has CDR1 SGHVS and CDR2 FNYEAQ. The CDR3 reads CASSLVRSGGTGTQYF.

The genes are TRBV29-1 and TRBJ1-2; TCRdb proposes TRBD1, but this gene call is untestable without DNA. This CDR3 has 11 residues. Per the germline V gene, CDR1 is SQVTM and CDR2 is ANQGSEA. CDR3 residues: CSAARGDGYTF. Complete variable domain (other parts from reference TRBV29-1 and TRBJ1-2): SAVISQKPSRDICQRGTSLTIQCQVDSQVTMMFWYRQQPGQSLTLIATANQGSEATYESGFVIDKFPISRPNLTFSTLTVSNMSPEDSSIYLCSAARGDGYTFGSGTRLTVV.

This chain uses TRBV29-1 with TRBJ2-5; TCRdb designates TRBD2, a call that cannot be tested without DNA. CDR3 length equals 13 residues. Germline V CDR1 and CDR2: SQVTM, ANQGSEA. The CDR3 protein is CSVVPAGEETQYF.

The rearrangement joins TRBV29-1 to TRBJ2-2; TCRdb's D call of TRBD2 is untestable without DNA. Germline loops: CDR1 SQVTM, CDR2 ANQGSEA. CDR3 length: 17 amino acids. The CDR3 loop is CSVEALAGGFGTGELFF.

The chain combines TRBV7-6 with TRBJ2-5. Germline V lookup: CDR1 SGHVS, CDR2 FNYEAQ. This CDR3 comprises 13 residues. CDR3 sequence: CASSPVELETQYF.

This chain uses TRBV9 with TRBJ1-3; as DNA is missing, the TRBD1 call by TCRdb cannot be tested. Per the germline V gene, CDR1 is SGDLS and CDR2 is YYNGEE. The CDR3 is 18 amino acids. This CDR3 reads CASSYTSGQGGSGNTIYF. The whole variable domain, remainder taken from reference TRBV9 and TRBJ1-3, is DSGVTQTPKHLITATGQRVTLRCSPRSGDLSVYWYQQSLDQGLQFLIQYYNGEERAKGNILERFSAQQFPDLHSELNLSSLELGDSALYFCASSYTSGQGGSGNTIYFGEGSWLTVV.

V usage is TRBV6-2 or TRBV6-3 and J usage is TRBJ1-1. The germline CDR1 and CDR2 sequences are MNHEY and SVGEGT. The CDR3 spans 12 residues. This chain's CDR3 is CASSYSSLEAFF.

The chain links TRBV7-7 to TRBJ2-7; there is no DNA to check the TCRdb D call of TRBD1. This CDR3 contains 14 residues. CDR1 and CDR2 (germline): SSHAT, FNYEAQ (reference sequence). This chain's CDR3 is CASSPGTGDYEQYF. Filled out from reference TRBV7-7 and TRBJ2-7, the complete variable domain reads GAGVSQSPRYKVTKRGQDVTLRCDPISSHATLYWYQQALGQGPEFLTYFNYEAQPDKSGLPSDRFSAERPEGSISTLTIQRTEQRDSAMYRCASSPGTGDYEQYFGPGTRLTVT.

The CDR3 is CASSQDRSRADFTDTQYF. The V and J genes are TRBV4-3 and TRBJ2-3; without DNA, the TCRdb call of TRBD2 cannot be checked. Germline CDR1 and CDR2: LGHNA and YSLEER. The CDR3 covers 18 residues.

CDR3 region: CASYLSERSSYEQYF. This chain connects TRBV2 to TRBJ2-7. The CDR3 loop spans 15 amino acids. CDR1 and CDR2 (germline): SNHLY, FYNNEI.

The chain joins TRBV6-5 to TRBJ2-7; TCRdb outputs TRBD1, but without DNA this stays unchecked. The CDR3 is made up of 14 amino acids. Per the germline V gene, CDR1 is MNHEY and CDR2 is SVGAGI. CDR3 amino acids: CASSLGGYSYEQYF.

The chain uses TRBV6-2 or TRBV6-3 and TRBJ2-7; TCRdb picks TRBD1, but there is no DNA to check that call. The CDR3 has 12 amino acids. The germline CDR1 and CDR2 sequences are MNHEY and SVGEGT. CDR3 amino acids: CASTWGGIEQYF.

The chain has TRBV27 and TRBJ2-7; checking the TCRdb D call of TRBD1 is not possible without DNA. CDR1 MNHEY and CDR2 SMNVEV come from the germline V gene (reference sequence). The CDR3 runs to 14 residues. CDR3 amino acids: CASSASGGSYEQYF.

This chain uses TRBV11-3 with TRBJ2-7; as DNA is missing, the TRBD1 call by TCRdb cannot be tested. Germline loops: CDR1 SGHNT, CDR2 YENEEA. The CDR3 runs 15 residues. This CDR3 reads CASSARDGSSYEQYF.

The V call is TRBV4-3, the J call TRBJ1-1. Germline V gene sequence: CDR1 LGHNA, CDR2 YSLEER. This CDR3 has 18 residues. CDR3 amino acids: CASSQEMEELGYDTEAFF.

The V gene is TRBV7-8, the J gene TRBJ2-5; lacking DNA, the TRBD1 call made by TCRdb goes unchecked. Germline V CDR1 and CDR2: SGHVS, FQNEAQ. This CDR3 region has 16 residues. This chain's CDR3 is CASSRSNETGEETQYF.